Below are 25 T cell receptor beta chains sequenced from a single sample in a study of T cells in Graves' hyperthyroidism and ophthalmopathy. RNA transcripts yielded amplified TCR beta CDR3 regions. Primed by the HTBI set, a first-round RT-PCR was run on the TCR CDR3. TCRdb re-analysed the multiplex PCR reads in MiXCR, keeping a single row per CDR3 protein. The data contain fewer than 350,000 distinct CDR3 sequences, approximately 18% of them singletons. The sample was blood. These receptors were obtained from a woman aged 45-65 years with Graves' hyperthyroidism.

The rearrangement joins TRBV12-3 or TRBV12-4 to TRBJ2-2; D gene ambiguous. This CDR3 is built from 13 residues. The ends were cut back, 0 bases at V and 3 bases at J, with 2 bases in the middle. The CDR3 nucleotides read TGTGCCAGCAGTTTAGCAGACACCGGGGAGCTGTTTTTT. Protein product: CASSLADTGELFF.

The chain combines TRBV6-5 with TRBJ2-5, with 9 bases fitting TRBD2. V shed 4 bases, J shed 0 bases, and the junction held 3 bases outside the gene matches. There are 15 residues in the CDR3. Germline lookup yields CDR1 MNHEY and CDR2 SVGAGI. CDR3 protein: CASSSLAGYQETQYF. CDR3 nucleotide sequence: TGTGCCAGCAGTTCACTAGCGGGCTACCAAGAGACCCAGTACTTC.

This clonotype occurred many times. The chain links TRBV28 to TRBJ2-3; 10 bases are shared with TRBD2. This CDR3 is 15 amino acids long. V gave up 3 bases and J gave up 3 bases; unmatched junction bases: 3. Per germline, CDR1 MDHEN and CDR2 SYDVKM. The CDR3, as DNA: TGTGCCAGCAGTTTGCTAGCGGGAGAGACAGATACGCAGTATTTT. Encoded protein: CASSLLAGETDTQYF.

This clonotype was seen a few times. The chain links TRBV5-1 to TRBJ2-1, with D perhaps TRBD2 (5 bases). Germline values: CDR1 SGHRS, CDR2 YFSETQ. The CDR3 runs to 16 residues. Trimming took 0 bases from V and 8 from J, leaving 18 bases between them. The CDR3 reads CASSLGASSVVDEQFF. Here the CDR3 DNA reads TGCGCCAGCAGCTTGGGGGCTAGCTCGGTGGTCGATGAGCAGTTCTTC.

The V and J genes are TRBV12-5 and TRBJ2-1; 9 bases line up with TRBD1. The V gene's germline CDR1 is LGHNT and CDR2 FRNRAP. The CDR3 contains 15 residues. V gave up 5 bases and J gave up 3 bases; unmatched junction bases: 5. The CDR3 here is CASGEGTGSYNEQFF. In DNA form, the CDR3 reads TGTGCTAGTGGTGAAGGGACAGGGAGCTACAATGAGCAGTTCTTC.

The rearrangement joins TRBV18 to TRBJ2-3; 13 bases map to TRBD2. CDR3 size: 15 residues. V dropped 7 bases and J dropped 5; count of bases not matched to a gene: 6. Germline CDR1 reads KGHSH; CDR2 reads LQKENI. The CDR3 sequence is CASWPGLAGRDTQYF. Here the CDR3 DNA reads TGTGCCAGCTGGCCGGGACTAGCGGGACGAGATACGCAGTATTTT. Looking up the rest from reference TRBV18 and TRBJ2-3 gives the full variable domain: NAGVMQNPRHLVRRRGQEARLRCSPMKGHSHVYWYRQLPEEGLKFMVYLQKENIIDESGMPKERFSAEFPKEGPSILRIQQVVRGDSAAYFCASWPGLAGRDTQYFGPGTRLTVL.

This clonotype has more than one count but fewer than ten. The chain is built from TRBV20-1 and TRBJ2-1; no firm D call. The ends were cut back, 8 bases at V and 5 bases at J, with 16 bases in the middle. CDR1 and CDR2 (germline): DFQATT, SNEGSKA (reference sequence). The CDR3 spans 13 residues. This chain's CDR3 is CSSPTGIHNEQFF. In DNA form, the CDR3 reads TGCAGTTCCCCCACTGGAATCCACAATGAGCAGTTCTTC.

This clonotype was seen only a few times. V is TRBV28 and J is TRBJ1-4; no firm D call. Germline CDR1 is MDHEN and CDR2 is SYDVKM. The length of the CDR3 is 12 residues. V lost 2 bases to trimming and J lost 7 bases, with 5 bases between them. Written as DNA, the CDR3 is TGTGCCAGCAGTTTAAGAGTTGAAAAACTGTTTTTT. Its protein product is CASSLRVEKLFF.

This clonotype was seen at least ten times. This chain joins TRBV11-2 and TRBJ2-4, with D perhaps matching TRBD2 (5 bases). The germline CDR1 and CDR2 sequences are SGHAT and FQNNGV. This CDR3 has 17 residues. Trimming cost V 0 bases and J 0 bases, with 12 bases left between them. CDR3 loop: CASSLDRGTLAKNIQYF. The CDR3 nucleotides are TGTGCCAGCAGCTTAGATCGGGGAACACTAGCCAAAAACATTCAGTACTTC. Full variable domain (outside the CDR3, taken from reference TRBV11-2 and TRBJ2-4): EAGVAQSPRYKIIEKRQSVAFWCNPISGHATLYWYQQILGQGPKLLIQFQNNGVVDDSQLPKDRFSAERLKGVDSTLKIQPAKLEDSAVYLCASSLDRGTLAKNIQYFGAGTRLSVL.

V gene TRBV19 combines with J gene TRBJ1-4; 10 bases are shared with TRBD1. Trimming took 7 bases from V and 8 from J; bases not matched to a gene: 10. CDR1 and CDR2 (germline): LNHDA, SQIVND (reference sequence). This CDR3 comprises 15 residues. Here the CDR3 reads CASNPTGTGVEKLFF. Written as DNA, the CDR3 is TGTGCCAGTAACCCGACCGGGACAGGGGTAGAAAAACTGTTTTTT.

This clonotype was observed at least ten times. The J gene is TRBJ2-2, the V gene TRBV30, with D tentatively TRBD2 (6 bases). CDR3 length: 13 residues. With 2 bases removed from V and 4 bases from J, the gap between germline ends came to 8 bases. The germline CDR1 and CDR2 sequences are GTSNPN and SVGIG (reference sequence). The CDR3 bases are TGTGCCTGGAGTCGGGACTCCACCGGGGAGCTGTTTTTT. It yields the protein CAWSRDSTGELFF. The entire variable domain, with the rest obtained from reference TRBV30 and TRBJ2-2, is as follows: SQTIHQWPATLVQPVGSPLSLECTVEGTSNPNLYWYRQAAGRGLQLLFYSVGIGQISSEVPQNLSASRPQDRQFILSSKKLLLSDSGFYLCAWSRDSTGELFFGEGSRLTVL.

This clonotype occurred many times. The chain combines TRBV2 with TRBJ2-7; no definite D call. Trimming cost V 3 bases and J 3 bases, with 9 bases left between them. CDR1 is SNHLY, CDR2 FYNNEI, per germline. This CDR3 contains 13 residues. The CDR3: CASSDLDHYEQYV. In nucleotides, the CDR3 is TGTGCCAGCAGTGATTTAGATCACTACGAGCAGTACGTC.

Many counts were recorded for this clonotype. CDR3 DNA: TGTGCCAGCAGCGAGACTAGCGGGGGGGACGAGCAGTTCTTC. Residues: CASSETSGGDEQFF. The genes are TRBV7-2 and TRBJ2-1; TRBD2 matches 14 bases. Trimming cost V 5 bases and J 10 bases; bases outside gene matches: 4. The CDR3 is made up of 14 amino acids. Per the germline V gene, CDR1 is SGHTA and CDR2 is FQGNSA.

DNA for the CDR3: TGTGCCAGCAGCTTTACCATAGGCCAATTGGGCGAAAAACTGTTTTTT. This sequence encodes CASSFTIGQLGEKLFF. The rearrangement uses TRBV7-8 and TRBJ1-4; D gene ambiguous. CDR3 length equals 16 residues. Germline lookup yields CDR1 SGHVS and CDR2 FQNEAQ. The V gene lost 3 bases and the J gene lost 8 bases, with 19 bases spanning the gap.

The chain links TRBV12-5 to TRBJ1-5; D gene ambiguous. CDR1 is LGHNT, CDR2 FRNRAP, per germline. V was clipped by 0 bases and J by 7 bases, with 1 base between them. The length of the CDR3 is 11 residues. CDR3 nucleotide sequence: TGTGCTAGTGGTTTGGTACAGCCCCAGCATTTT. Its translation is CASGLVQPQHF. The variable domain in full, with the rest retrieved from reference TRBV12-5 and TRBJ1-5, is DARVTQTPRHKVTEMGQEVTMRCQPILGHNTVFWYRQTMMQGLELLAYFRNRAPLDDSGMPKDRFSAEMPDATLATLKIQPSEPRDSAVYFCASGLVQPQHFGDGTRLSIL.

This chain joins TRBV7-9 and TRBJ2-2; D not certain. CDR1 and CDR2 from the germline V gene are SEHNR and FQNEAQ (reference sequence). The V end lost 3 bases, the J end lost 4 bases, and 9 bases lay between the germline ends. The CDR3 loop spans 14 amino acids. The CDR3 here is CASSLPRFTGELFF. In DNA form, the CDR3 reads TGTGCCAGCAGCTTGCCTAGATTCACCGGGGAGCTGTTTTTT.

This clonotype was detected only a few times. CDR3 sequence: CSGGRSGGEQYF. The CDR3 bases are TGCAGCGGAGGTCGGTCGGGGGGCGAGCAGTACTTC. The chain carries TRBV29-1 and TRBJ2-7; 7 positions agree with TRBD2. The germline gives CDR1 SQVTM, CDR2 ANQGSEA. The CDR3 loop spans 12 amino acids. Unmatched junction bases numbered 9, after V lost 7 bases and J lost 6 bases.

The V gene is TRBV27, the J gene TRBJ2-7, with 7 nucleotides matching TRBD2. CDR3 size: 15 residues. J gave up 9 bases and V 3 bases, and 14 bases lay outside the gene matches. Germline CDR1 is MNHEY and CDR2 is SMNVEV (reference sequence). The CDR3 region has the DNA TGTGCCAGCAGTTTCCTTGCGGGCGTCCCGGGAGGGCAGTACTTC. Its protein product is CASSFLAGVPGGQYF.

The V and J genes are TRBV12-3 or TRBV12-4 and TRBJ2-5; perhaps TRBD2 as D (6 bases). Trimming took off 5 bases at V and 7 bases at J, with 20 bases between the two ends. The CDR3 runs to 15 residues. The CDR3 coding sequence is TGTGCCAGCAGTCCTCCGGCGGGTGGGGGAGGGACCCAGTACTTC. Its translation is CASSPPAGGGGTQYF.

The chain carries TRBV30 and TRBJ2-2; 9 bases fit TRBD1. The V segment lost 8 bases and the J segment 0 bases; nucleotides outside the gene matches: 4. CDR1 is GTSNPN, CDR2 SVGIG, per germline (reference sequence). This CDR3 is built from 14 residues. The CDR3 DNA reads as TGTGCCGGACAGGGGTCGCCGAACACCGGGGAGCTGTTTTTT. The encoded protein is CAGQGSPNTGELFF. The variable domain in full, with the rest retrieved from reference TRBV30 and TRBJ2-2, is SQTIHQWPATLVQPVGSPLSLECTVEGTSNPNLYWYRQAAGRGLQLLFYSVGIGQISSEVPQNLSASRPQDRQFILSSKKLLLSDSGFYLCAGQGSPNTGELFFGEGSRLTVL.

This clonotype has just a few counts. This chain uses TRBV29-1 with TRBJ2-5; 13 nucleotides agree with TRBD2. Germline V gene sequence: CDR1 SQVTM, CDR2 ANQGSEA. The CDR3 sequence is 14 residues long. Trimming took 4 bases from V and 5 from J; bases not matched to a gene: 4. The CDR3 loop reads CSVGGLAGAETQYF. The CDR3 nucleotides read TGCAGCGTTGGCGGACTAGCGGGAGCGGAGACCCAGTACTTC.

V is TRBV6-5 and J is TRBJ2-4; D unclear. Germline V gene lookup returns CDR1 MNHEY and CDR2 SVGAGI. The V end was cut by 2 bases, the J end by 0 bases, with 5 bases between. This CDR3 is built from 14 residues. CDR3 region: CASSYGLAKNIQYF. DNA of the CDR3: TGTGCCAGCAGTTACGGCCTAGCCAAAAACATTCAGTACTTC.

The rearrangement links TRBV19 to TRBJ2-1; D is unclear. V was cut by 9 bases and J by 5 bases, with 14 bases left in between. The CDR3 totals 13 residues. The germline CDR1 and CDR2 sequences are LNHDA and SQIVND (reference sequence). Here the CDR3 reads CARGSAGDNEQFF. CDR3 nucleotide sequence: TGTGCCAGAGGCTCGGCCGGAGACAATGAGCAGTTCTTC.

This clonotype was seen many times. The chain combines TRBV30 with TRBJ1-6, with D unresolved. The CDR3 has 12 amino acids. The germline V gene has CDR1 GTSNPN and CDR2 SVGIG (reference sequence). The V end lost 7 bases, the J end lost 13 bases, and 17 bases lay between the germline ends. The DNA of the CDR3 is TGTGCCTCCCGAACCGAATCGTACCCCCTCCACTTT. This gives the protein CASRTESYPLHF. The complete variable domain, with remaining parts taken from reference TRBV30 and TRBJ1-6, reads SQTIHQWPATLVQPVGSPLSLECTVEGTSNPNLYWYRQAAGRGLQLLFYSVGIGQISSEVPQNLSASRPQDRQFILSSKKLLLSDSGFYLCASRTESYPLHFGNGTRLTVT.

This clonotype came up many times. This sequence joins TRBV12-3 or TRBV12-4 and TRBJ2-7; possibly TRBD1 or TRBD2 for D (6 bases each). There are 17 residues in the CDR3. V lost 7 bases and J 6 bases, leaving 28 bases between the germline ends. CDR3 amino acids: CASTFVGGTGKSGEQYF. CDR3 bases: TGTGCCAGCACTTTTGTGGGGGGAACAGGGAAGTCCGGCGAGCAGTACTTC.